Following are 8 T cell receptor beta chains from one sample sequenced in a study of T cells in Graves' hyperthyroidism and ophthalmopathy. RNA transcripts were the template for amplifying TCR beta CDR3 regions. HTBI primers were the set used in a first-round RT-PCR of the TCR CDR3. Each CDR3 protein is one row after TCRdb ran MiXCR on the multiplex PCR reads. The sample lists 350,000 or so distinct CDR3 sequences, around 23% seen once, with 50% in the top ten. The sequenced material came from blood. The receptors come from a woman aged 50 to 60 with Graves' hyperthyroidism.

This clonotype was counted a few times. A much larger clone lies a single base off, so this may be a read error. This rearrangement joins TRBV2 to TRBJ2-7; 7 bases fit TRBD1. Germline CDR1 is SNHLY and CDR2 is FYNNEI. J gave up 3 bases and V 6 bases, and 11 bases lay outside the gene matches. There are 15 residues in the CDR3. CDR3 in amino acids: CASRERQGPDYEQYF. The CDR3 nucleotides read TGTGCCAGCAGGGAACGACAGGGCCCGGACTACGAGCAGTACTTC.

This clonotype turned up a few times. This rearrangement joins TRBV7-2 to TRBJ2-7, with TRBD2 matching over 16 bases. This CDR3 region has 18 residues. Germline lookup yields CDR1 SGHTA and CDR2 FQGNSA. V trimming: 0 bases; J trimming: 3 bases; junction bases outside the gene matches: 5. The CDR3 DNA sequence: TGTGCCAGCAGCTTAGCACTGGGGACTAGCGGGAGGGACTACGAGCAGTACTTC. This translates into CASSLALGTSGRDYEQYF.

The V gene is TRBV30, the J gene TRBJ2-4; TRBD1 or TRBD2 may be the D gene (5 bases each). CDR3 length equals 14 residues. CDR1 GTSNPN and CDR2 SVGIG come from the germline V gene (reference sequence). V dropped 1 base and J dropped 2 bases, with 9 bases sitting between them. The CDR3 nucleotides are TGTGCCTGGAGTGGTGGGGGTCCCAAAAACATTCAGTACTTC. Translation: CAWSGGGPKNIQYF. The variable domain in full, completed from reference TRBV30 and TRBJ2-4, reads SQTIHQWPATLVQPVGSPLSLECTVEGTSNPNLYWYRQAAGRGLQLLFYSVGIGQISSEVPQNLSASRPQDRQFILSSKKLLLSDSGFYLCAWSGGGPKNIQYFGAGTRLSVL.

Many counts were recorded for this clonotype. The chain links TRBV20-1 to TRBJ2-7, with D perhaps matching TRBD1 (5 bases). V shed 2 bases and J shed 5 bases, with 10 bases lying between them. This CDR3 is built from 12 residues. CDR1 is DFQATT, CDR2 SNEGSKA, per germline (reference sequence). The CDR3 is CSARTGPHEQYF. The CDR3 bases are TGCAGTGCTAGAACAGGCCCCCACGAGCAGTACTTC.

This clonotype was seen ten or more times. CDR3 nucleotide sequence: TGTGCCAGCAATAGGGCTAGCGGGGATACGCAGTATTTT. It translates to CASNRASGDTQYF. The rearrangement joins TRBV2 to TRBJ2-3; 8 bases match TRBD2. The CDR3 is 13 amino acids. V was clipped by 7 bases and J by 6 bases; unmatched bases: 6. The germline CDR1 and CDR2 sequences are SNHLY and FYNNEI.

The table lists this clonotype with many counts. The chain recombines TRBV28 with TRBJ2-3, with D maybe TRBD2 (7 bases). The germline CDR1 and CDR2 sequences are MDHEN and SYDVKM. The germline V and J ends were trimmed by 7 bases and 4 bases, with 15 bases remaining between them. The CDR3 runs 14 residues. Here the CDR3 DNA reads TGTGCCAGCACCGAGGGGGGGAGACCAGATACGCAGTATTTT. Its protein is CASTEGGRPDTQYF.

This clonotype was seen many times. V usage is TRBV7-3 and J usage is TRBJ2-5; D is perhaps TRBD2 (7 bases). This CDR3 region has 14 residues. V dropped 2 bases and J dropped 4 bases, with 11 bases sitting between them. The germline V gene encodes CDR1 SGHTA and CDR2 FQGTGA. The CDR3: CASSLVGGGETQYF. The DNA of the CDR3 is TGTGCCAGCAGCTTAGTAGGGGGGGGAGAGACCCAGTACTTC. Filled out from reference TRBV7-3 and TRBJ2-5, the complete variable domain reads GAGVSQTPSNKVTEKGKYVELRCDPISGHTALYWYRQSLGQGPEFLIYFQGTGAADDSGLPNDRFFAVRPEGSVSTLKIQRTERGDSAVYLCASSLVGGGETQYFGPGTRLLVL.

V usage is TRBV7-3 and J usage is TRBJ1-1; D unclear. CDR1 and CDR2 (germline): SGHTA, FQGTGA. The germline V and J ends were trimmed by 2 bases and 1 base, with 5 bases remaining between them. This CDR3 has 13 residues. CDR3 region: CASSLGWNTEAFF. The CDR3 coding sequence is TGTGCCAGCAGCTTAGGCTGGAACACTGAAGCTTTCTTT.